This T cell receptor (beta chain) originates from a study of blood T cell repertoires in COVID-19 (dated by TCRdb to about 2020). Context from the whole study: Samples covering the acute and convalescent phases of COVID-19 were provided by collaborators in the United States, Italy and Spain. A freely available public database, intended as a resource for researchers studying the immune response to SARS-CoV-2, is where the repertoires were released. The samples were drawn from the first 160 participants of the ongoing ImmuneRACE study and from 1,254 subjects provided by 6 global collaborators. Where HLA class I and class II types were available, the types were taken from metadata supplied by the sample provider, not from assay-based typing. Sample metadata almost always included a de-identified subject ID, COVID-19 status, age in years and sex. The prospective study material was composed of cDNA or gDNA derived from T cells, B-cell-depleted T cells, or PBMCs. The dataset comprised deeply sampled blood TCRbeta repertoires from subjects exposed to, actively infected with, or recovered from COVID-19. The full study reports these points: Clinical and demographic metadata were provided uncurated, with the amount varying by source and participant.

The collaborating institutions used their own protocols to collect whole blood in K2EDTA tubes. For TCRbeta analysis, collaborators shipped samples in one of three forms: frozen whole blood, isolated PBMCs, or DNA extracted from either of those sample types. TCRbeta CDR3 regions were amplified from genomic DNA using the immunoSEQ Assay, a bias-controlled multiplex PCR. As for the authors' bioinformatics: The number of nucleated cells in each sample was estimated from the amplification of reference gene primers within the assay. To quantify the absolute abundance of each unique TCRbeta CDR3 rearrangement, sequence reads were collapsed and filtered. For each sample, productive Simpson clonality was calculated by taking the square root of Simpson's diversity index across productive rearrangements. The immuneACCESS repertoire file appears here via TCRdb, limited to in-frame rearrangements. These files lack a portion of the clones; in checked studies, under half of the deficit traces to unresolved V genes, and the cause of the others is not known. The D gene and trimming were derived from the DNA, and the V and J assignments and clone size from that table. For this sample there are some 95,000 clones; 87% appear just once. The ten largest clones represent more than 4.5% of the sample.

V is shortened by 6 bases, J by 6 bases, and the region joining them spans 13 bases. The cysteine opens and the phenylalanine closes a CDR3 of 13 amino acids. Only the CDR3 DNA is retained, 39 bases long and in frame from the first base. In regard to this clone: The antigen it binds to is not known. No base-level quality is on record; no much larger clone is a single base apart.

Recombination joined TRBV12-3 or TRBV12-4 with TRBJ2-3, with TRBD1 perhaps the D gene, on 6 matching bases. The sequence came from a man aged 65 to 79 with acute or convalescent COVID-19. Sequencing was done on a sample of peripheral blood. The CDR3 in this case is CASRVQGVDTQYF. The bases are TGTGCCAGCAGGGTACAGGGAGTGGATACGCAGTATTTT.